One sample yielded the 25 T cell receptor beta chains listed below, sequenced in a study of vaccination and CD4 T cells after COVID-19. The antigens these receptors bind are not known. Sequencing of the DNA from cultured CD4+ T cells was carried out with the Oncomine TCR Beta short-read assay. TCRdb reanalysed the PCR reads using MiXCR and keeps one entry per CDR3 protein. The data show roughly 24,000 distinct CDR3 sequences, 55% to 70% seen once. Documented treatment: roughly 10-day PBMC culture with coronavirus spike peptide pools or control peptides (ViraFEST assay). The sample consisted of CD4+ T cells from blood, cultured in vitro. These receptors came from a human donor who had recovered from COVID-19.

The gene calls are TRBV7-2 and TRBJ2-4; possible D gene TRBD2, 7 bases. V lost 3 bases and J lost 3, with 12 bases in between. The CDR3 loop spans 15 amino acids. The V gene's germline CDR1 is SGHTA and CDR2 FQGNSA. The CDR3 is CASSFGGAGKNIQYF. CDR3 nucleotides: TGTGCCAGCAGCTTTGGGGGGGCAGGCAAAAACATTCAGTACTTC.

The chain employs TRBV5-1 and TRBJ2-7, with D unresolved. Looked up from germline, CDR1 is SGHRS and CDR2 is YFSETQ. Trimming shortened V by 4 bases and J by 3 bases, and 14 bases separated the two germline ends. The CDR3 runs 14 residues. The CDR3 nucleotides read TGCGCCAGCAGCCCCCCCGACGTCCTCTACGAGCAGTACTTC. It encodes CASSPPDVLYEQYF.

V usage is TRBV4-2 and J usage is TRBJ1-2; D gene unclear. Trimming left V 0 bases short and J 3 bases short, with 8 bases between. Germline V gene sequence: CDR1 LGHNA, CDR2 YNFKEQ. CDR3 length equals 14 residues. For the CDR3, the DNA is TGTGCCAGCAGCCAAGATCGGGGAGACTATGGCTACACCTTC. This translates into CASSQDRGDYGYTF.

The CDR3 nucleotides read TGTGCCACCAGTGATTTGTGGGCTAGCGGGGAGGACAATGAGCAGTTCTTC. Amino acids: CATSDLWASGEDNEQFF. The rearrangement joins TRBV24-1 to TRBJ2-1; 9 bases are shared with TRBD2. The CDR3 runs to 17 residues. Germline trimming cut 0 bases from V and 5 bases from J; bases unmatched to any gene: 7. Germline V gene data show CDR1 as KGHDR and CDR2 as SFDVKD.

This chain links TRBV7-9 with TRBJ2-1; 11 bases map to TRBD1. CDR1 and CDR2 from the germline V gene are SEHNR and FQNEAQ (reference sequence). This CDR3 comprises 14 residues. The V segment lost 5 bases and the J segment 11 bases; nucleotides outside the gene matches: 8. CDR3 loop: CASSLGQGAQKQFF. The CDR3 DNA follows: TGTGCCAGCAGCCTAGGACAGGGGGCGCAGAAGCAGTTCTTC.

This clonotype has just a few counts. CDR3 bases: TGTGCCAGCAGGAGGTTCACAGGGGGAAACAATCAGCCCCAGCATTTT. This sequence encodes CASRRFTGGNNQPQHF. The chain uses TRBV27 and TRBJ1-5; 8 positions agree with TRBD1. Losses at the gene ends were 6 bases for V and 3 bases for J; bases not matched to a gene: 10. CDR1 is MNHEY, CDR2 SMNVEV, per germline (reference sequence). The length of the CDR3 is 16 residues.

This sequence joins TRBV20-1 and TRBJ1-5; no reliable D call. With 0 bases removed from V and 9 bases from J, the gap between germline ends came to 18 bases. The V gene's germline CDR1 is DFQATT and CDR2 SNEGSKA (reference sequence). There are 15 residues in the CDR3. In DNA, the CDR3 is TGCAGTGCTAGAGATCTCTTGGACTCGTTGTGGCCCCAGCATTTT. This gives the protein CSARDLLDSLWPQHF.

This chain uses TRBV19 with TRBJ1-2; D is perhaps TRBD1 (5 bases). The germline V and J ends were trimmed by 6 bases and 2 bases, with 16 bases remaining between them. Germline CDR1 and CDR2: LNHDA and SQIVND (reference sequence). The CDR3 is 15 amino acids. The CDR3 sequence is CASRTPGTGNYGYTF. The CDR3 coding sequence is TGTGCCAGTAGGACTCCGGGGACGGGGAACTATGGCTACACCTTC.

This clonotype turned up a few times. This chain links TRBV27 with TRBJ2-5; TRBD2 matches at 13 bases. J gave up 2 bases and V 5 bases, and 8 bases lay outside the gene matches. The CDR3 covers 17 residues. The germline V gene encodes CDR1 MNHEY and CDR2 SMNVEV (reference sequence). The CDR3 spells CASSTPGTSGIQETQYF. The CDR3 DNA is TGTGCCAGCAGTACCCCCGGGACTAGCGGGATACAAGAGACCCAGTACTTC.

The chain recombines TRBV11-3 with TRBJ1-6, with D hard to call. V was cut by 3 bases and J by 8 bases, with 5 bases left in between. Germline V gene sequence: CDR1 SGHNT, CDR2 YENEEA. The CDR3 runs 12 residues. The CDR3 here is CASSFGDSPLHF. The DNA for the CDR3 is TGTGCCAGCAGCTTCGGGGATTCACCCCTCCACTTT.

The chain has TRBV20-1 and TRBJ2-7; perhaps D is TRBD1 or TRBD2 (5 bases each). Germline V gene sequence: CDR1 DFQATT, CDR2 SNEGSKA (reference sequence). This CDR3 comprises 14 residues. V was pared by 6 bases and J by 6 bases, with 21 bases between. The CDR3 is CSARRSGSPVEQYF. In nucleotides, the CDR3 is TGCAGTGCCCGAAGATCAGGGAGTCCTGTCGAGCAGTACTTC.

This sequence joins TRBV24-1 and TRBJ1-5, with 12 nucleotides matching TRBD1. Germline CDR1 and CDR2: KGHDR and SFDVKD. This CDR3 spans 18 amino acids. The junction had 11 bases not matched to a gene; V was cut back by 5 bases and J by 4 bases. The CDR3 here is CATSGGQGARVGNQPQHF. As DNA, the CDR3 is TGTGCCACCAGTGGGGGACAGGGGGCTCGGGTGGGAAATCAGCCCCAGCATTTT.

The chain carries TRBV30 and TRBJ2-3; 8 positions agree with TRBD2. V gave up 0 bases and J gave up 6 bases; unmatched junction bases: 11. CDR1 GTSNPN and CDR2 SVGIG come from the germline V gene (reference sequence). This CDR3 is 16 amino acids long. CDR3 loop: CAWSVLRLARRDTQYF. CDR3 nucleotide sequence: TGTGCCTGGAGTGTATTACGACTAGCGCGAAGGGATACGCAGTATTTT.

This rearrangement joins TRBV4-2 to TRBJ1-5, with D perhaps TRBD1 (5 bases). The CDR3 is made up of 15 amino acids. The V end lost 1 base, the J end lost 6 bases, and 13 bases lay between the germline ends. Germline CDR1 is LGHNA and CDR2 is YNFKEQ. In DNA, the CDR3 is TGTGCCAGCAGCCAAGTTGGAGGGGCCGGTCAGCCCCAGCATTTT. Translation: CASSQVGGAGQPQHF.

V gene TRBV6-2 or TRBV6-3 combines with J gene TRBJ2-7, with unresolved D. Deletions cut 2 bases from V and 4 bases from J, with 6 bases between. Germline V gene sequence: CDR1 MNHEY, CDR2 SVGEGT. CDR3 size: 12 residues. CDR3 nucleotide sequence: TGTGCCAGCAGTTACGACATTTACGAGCAGTACTTC. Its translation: CASSYDIYEQYF.

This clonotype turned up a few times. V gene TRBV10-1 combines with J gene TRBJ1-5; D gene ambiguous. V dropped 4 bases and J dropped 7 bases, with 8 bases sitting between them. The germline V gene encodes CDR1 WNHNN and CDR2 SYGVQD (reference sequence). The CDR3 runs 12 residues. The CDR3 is CASSAPGQPQHF. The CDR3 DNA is TGCGCCAGCAGTGCTCCGGGACAGCCCCAGCATTTT.

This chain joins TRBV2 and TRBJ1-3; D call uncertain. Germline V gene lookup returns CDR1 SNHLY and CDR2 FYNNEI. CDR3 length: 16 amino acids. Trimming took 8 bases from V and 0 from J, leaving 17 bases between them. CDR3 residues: CASLRGSLRSGNTIYF. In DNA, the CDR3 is TGTGCCAGCTTAAGAGGCAGCCTCCGCTCTGGAAACACCATATATTTT.

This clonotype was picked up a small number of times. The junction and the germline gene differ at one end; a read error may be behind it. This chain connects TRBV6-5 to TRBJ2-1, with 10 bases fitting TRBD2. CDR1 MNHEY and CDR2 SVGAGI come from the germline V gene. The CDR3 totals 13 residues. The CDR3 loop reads CASSYSGLAGELF. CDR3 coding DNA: TGTGCCAGCAGTTACTCCGGGCTAGCGGGAGAACTCTTC.

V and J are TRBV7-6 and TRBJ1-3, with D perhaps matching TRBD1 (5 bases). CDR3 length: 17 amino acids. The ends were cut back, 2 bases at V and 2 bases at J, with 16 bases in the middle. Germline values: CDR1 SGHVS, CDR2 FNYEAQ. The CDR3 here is CASSLTGTSGAGNTIYF. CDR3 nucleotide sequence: TGTGCCAGCAGCTTAACCGGGACCTCGGGCGCTGGAAACACCATATATTTT.

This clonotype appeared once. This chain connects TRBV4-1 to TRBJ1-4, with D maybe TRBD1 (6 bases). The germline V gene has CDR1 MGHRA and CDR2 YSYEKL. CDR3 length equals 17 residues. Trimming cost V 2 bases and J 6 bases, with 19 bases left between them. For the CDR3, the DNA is TGCGCCAGCAGCCAAAGGCGGGTGGGAGAGGGGGATGAAAAACTGTTTTTT. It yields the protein CASSQRRVGEGDEKLFF.

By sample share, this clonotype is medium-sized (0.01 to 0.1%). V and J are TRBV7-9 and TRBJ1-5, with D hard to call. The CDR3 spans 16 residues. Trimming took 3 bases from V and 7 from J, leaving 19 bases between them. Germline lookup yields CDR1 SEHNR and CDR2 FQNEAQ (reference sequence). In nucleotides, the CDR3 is TGTGCCAGCAGCTTTGGGTACGGCTCGGCGGGGCAGCCCCAGCATTTT. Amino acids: CASSFGYGSAGQPQHF. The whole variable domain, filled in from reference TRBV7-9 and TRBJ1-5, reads DTGVSQNPRHKITKRGQNVTFRCDPISEHNRLYWYRQTLGQGPEFLTYFQNEAQLEKSRLLSDRFSAERPKGSFSTLEIQRTEQGDSAMYLCASSFGYGSAGQPQHFGDGTRLSIL.

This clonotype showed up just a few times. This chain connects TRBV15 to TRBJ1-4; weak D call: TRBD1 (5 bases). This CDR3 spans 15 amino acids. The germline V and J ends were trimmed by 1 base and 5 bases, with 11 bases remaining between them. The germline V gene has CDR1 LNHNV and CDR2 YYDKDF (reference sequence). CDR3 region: CATSRAAGLNEKLFF. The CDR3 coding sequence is TGTGCCACCAGCAGAGCGGCGGGGCTCAATGAAAAACTGTTTTTT.

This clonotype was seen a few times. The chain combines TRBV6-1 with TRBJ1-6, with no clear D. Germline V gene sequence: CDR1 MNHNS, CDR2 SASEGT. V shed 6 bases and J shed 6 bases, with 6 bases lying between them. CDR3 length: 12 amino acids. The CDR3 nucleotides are TGTGCCAGCAGCCCGGGTAATTCACCCCTCCACTTT. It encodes CASSPGNSPLHF.

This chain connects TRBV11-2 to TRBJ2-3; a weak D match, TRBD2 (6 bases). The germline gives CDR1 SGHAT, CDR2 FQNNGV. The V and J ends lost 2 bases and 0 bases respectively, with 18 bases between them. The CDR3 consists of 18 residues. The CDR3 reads CASSLSRRAVTSTDTQYF. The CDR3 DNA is TGTGCCAGCAGCTTATCCCGGAGGGCTGTCACTAGCACAGATACGCAGTATTTT.

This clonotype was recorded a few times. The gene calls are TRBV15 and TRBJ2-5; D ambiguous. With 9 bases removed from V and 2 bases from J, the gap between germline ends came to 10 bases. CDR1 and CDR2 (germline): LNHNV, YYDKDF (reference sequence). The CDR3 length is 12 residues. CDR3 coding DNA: TGTGCCACGGCCCGGCGGCAAGAGACCCAGTACTTC. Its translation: CATARRQETQYF.